Sequencing of this TCR beta chain was carried out in a study of shared clonotypes between healthy human individuals. How the authors handled the data: Quality scores were absent from the junction-only immunoSEQ sequences, so filtering differed. The table came from immunoSEQ multiplex PCR; TCRdb's copy has only in-frame clones and leaves some out. D and trimming were read from the DNA, whereas the V and J calls and clone size are those reported in that table. The sample lists 2,500,000 or so clones, about nine tenths occurring once. All donors were Caucasian adults living in Nashville, Tennessee. CD4+ cells underwent separation, giving CD45RA+ naive and CD45RA-negative memory subsets. The clonotype was recovered from a man aged 18 to 35 in good health. Some clones in this sample may be carry-over from other donors' samples. The sample comprised naive CD4+ T cells from PBMCs. The subset denotes: CD45RA+ positively selected.

The CDR3 spells CASRGFSQPQHF. The DNA for the CDR3 is TGTGCCAGCAGGGGGTTTAGTCAGCCCCAGCATTTT. The chain joins TRBV2 to TRBJ1-5; D remains ambiguous. With 6 bases removed from V and 6 bases from J, the gap between germline ends came to 9 bases. The germline CDR1 and CDR2 sequences are SNHLY and FYNNEI. The CDR3 is 12 residues long.